This record covers a single T cell receptor (beta chain). V lost 0 bases to trimming and J lost 8 bases, with 13 bases between them. In germline, CDR1 is LGHNT, CDR2 FRNRAP. The CDR3 runs to 14 residues. The data are from a study of shared T cell receptors in the human thymus. Here immunoSEQ multiplex PCR was the method, and the copy in TCRdb shows in-frame clones only, minus some. This sample has some 760,000 clones, with 75% to 90% found just once. The sample was also linked to a second study, of human thymus T cells. That investigation notes: Among unrelated individuals, related research reported thymic repertoires that overlapped highly.

This sequence joins TRBV12-5 and TRBJ1-2; D is undetermined. Material: thymocytes. The clonotype originates from a girl in the first two years of life with a congenital heart defect. In nucleotides, the CDR3 is TGTGCTAGTGGTTTGGTAAAAGCTGGTGTCGGCTACACCTTC. Amino acids: CASGLVKAGVGYTF.